This TCR beta chain derives from a study of blood T cell repertoires in COVID-19. Overall study context: There were acute and convalescent COVID-19 samples, and they came from the United States, Italy and Spain. From T cells, B-cell-depleted T cells, or PBMCs came the material, which was cDNA or gDNA.

Clones were read by immunoSEQ multiplex PCR, and TCRdb kept only the in-frame ones, dropping some. This table holds roughly 200,000 clones, roughly 79% found once. This CDR3 is built from 17 residues. Trimming stripped 0 bases from V and 4 bases from J, with 17 bases between. Germline CDR1 reads SGDLS; CDR2 reads YYNGEE. This receptor was identified in a woman in her forties with COVID-19, enrolled during active disease. The chain carries TRBV9 and TRBJ2-1; possibly TRBD1 for D (6 bases). The sample comprised peripheral blood. This CDR3 is CASSVGARTVAYNEQFF. CDR3 sequence (DNA): TGTGCCAGCAGCGTAGGGGCCCGGACAGTGGCTTACAATGAGCAGTTCTTC.